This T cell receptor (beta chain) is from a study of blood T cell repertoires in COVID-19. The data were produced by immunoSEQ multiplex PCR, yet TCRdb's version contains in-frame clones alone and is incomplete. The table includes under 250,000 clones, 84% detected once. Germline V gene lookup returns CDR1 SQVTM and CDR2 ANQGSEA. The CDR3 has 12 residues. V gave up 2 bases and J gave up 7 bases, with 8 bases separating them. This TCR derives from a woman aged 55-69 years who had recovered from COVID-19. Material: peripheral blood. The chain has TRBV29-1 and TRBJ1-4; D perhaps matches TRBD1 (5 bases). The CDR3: CSVETGSEKLFF. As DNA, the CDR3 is TGCAGCGTTGAAACAGGTAGTGAAAAACTGTTTTTT.